The 29 T cell receptor beta chains listed next were all sequenced from one sample in a study of blood T cell repertoires in COVID-19. The assay was immunoSEQ multiplex PCR, and TCRdb's table has in-frame clones only and misses some. The profile shows 300,000 to 400,000 clones, about 88% of them singletons. Sequences were obtained from PBMCs or T cells enriched from blood (not recorded which). The origin of the receptors is a young woman who had recovered from COVID-19.

This chain connects TRBV19 to TRBJ2-1; 9 bases agree with TRBD1. The V gene end was trimmed by 2 bases and the J gene end by 5 bases; junction bases not matched to a gene: 4. The germline CDR1 and CDR2 sequences are LNHDA and SQIVND (reference sequence). This CDR3 has 15 residues. CDR3 protein: CASSIRDRDDNEQFF. CDR3 in DNA: TGTGCCAGTAGTATACGGGACAGGGACGACAATGAGCAGTTCTTC.

The chain couples TRBV6-2 or TRBV6-3 to TRBJ2-7, with 13 bases aligning to TRBD2. V was pared by 2 bases and J by 0 bases, with 13 bases of the junction left unmatched. The CDR3 contains 20 residues. Germline V gene sequence: CDR1 MNHEY, CDR2 SVGEGT. CDR3 coding DNA: TGTGCCAGCAGTTACCCTACCATCGGACTAGCGGGGGCCAGCTCCTACGAGCAGTACTTC. Protein sequence: CASSYPTIGLAGASSYEQYF.

This chain links TRBV6-1 with TRBJ1-1; the D gene is possibly TRBD1 (6 bases). V was shortened by 2 bases and J by 10 bases, with 14 bases between the two germline ends. From germline, CDR1 is MNHNS and CDR2 SASEGT. There are 13 residues in the CDR3. Here the CDR3 reads CASSERTERRAFF. DNA of the CDR3: TGTGCCAGCAGTGAAAGGACAGAGCGAAGAGCTTTCTTT.

The gene calls are TRBV30 and TRBJ2-3, with 11 bases aligning to TRBD2. CDR3 size: 16 residues. With 4 bases clipped from V and 3 bases from J, the junction kept 9 bases outside the gene matches. Germline lookup yields CDR1 GTSNPN and CDR2 SVGIG (reference sequence). Here the CDR3 DNA reads TGTGCCTGGAAAGCGGTAAGACTAGCGGGGACAGATACGCAGTATTTT. Residues: CAWKAVRLAGTDTQYF.

The rearrangement uses TRBV5-4 and TRBJ2-2; D ambiguous. Germline-derived CDR1 and CDR2 are SGHNT and YYREEE (reference sequence). The CDR3 length is 15 residues. Trimming removed 2 bases at V and 4 bases at J, with 12 bases between. The DNA for the CDR3 is TGTGCCAGCAGCTTAACTCCACTGCCCACCGGGGAGCTGTTTTTT. Protein product: CASSLTPLPTGELFF.

V gene TRBV18 combines with J gene TRBJ2-5; no clear D gene. Germline V gene lookup returns CDR1 KGHSH and CDR2 LQKENI. Between the trimmed V and J ends, which lost 3 bases and 1 base, there was a span of 12 bases. This CDR3 comprises 15 residues. The CDR3 loop reads CASSPPFRVQETQYF. As DNA, the CDR3 is TGTGCCAGCTCACCCCCGTTTCGGGTCCAAGAGACCCAGTACTTC. Full variable domain (outside the CDR3, taken from reference TRBV18 and TRBJ2-5): NAGVMQNPRHLVRRRGQEARLRCSPMKGHSHVYWYRQLPEEGLKFMVYLQKENIIDESGMPKERFSAEFPKEGPSILRIQQVVRGDSAAYFCASSPPFRVQETQYFGPGTRLLVL.

This chain links TRBV10-3 with TRBJ2-5; D may be TRBD1 (5 bases). The germline V and J ends were trimmed by 0 bases and 3 bases, with 20 bases remaining between them. Germline V gene lookup returns CDR1 ENHRY and CDR2 SYGVKD. The CDR3 runs 18 residues. The CDR3 nucleotides read TGTGCCATCAGTGAGTCTGAGCAGGGCAGCTCCGTAAAAGAGACCCAGTACTTC. As protein: CAISESEQGSSVKETQYF.

The V and J genes are TRBV5-1 and TRBJ1-6, with TRBD1 matching over 8 bases. Germline CDR1 is SGHRS and CDR2 is YFSETQ. CDR3 length equals 13 residues. V trimming: 6 bases; J trimming: 8 bases; junction bases outside the gene matches: 4. Here the CDR3 DNA reads TGCGCCAGCAAGGTGACAGGGGATTCACCCCTCCACTTT. Translation gives CASKVTGDSPLHF.

The rearrangement joins TRBV19 to TRBJ1-5; 9 bases align to TRBD1. J lost 0 bases, V lost 5 bases, and 8 bases had no gene match. Germline V lookup: CDR1 LNHDA, CDR2 SQIVND (reference sequence). This CDR3 region has 17 residues. CDR3 protein: CASSLLGTGYSNQPQHF. The DNA for the CDR3 is TGTGCCAGTAGTCTACTGGGGACAGGGTATAGCAATCAGCCCCAGCATTTT.

V usage is TRBV7-2 and J usage is TRBJ2-3, with TRBD2 identical over 9 bases. The ends lost 4 bases at V and 0 bases at J; junction bases unmatched: 5. Germline loops: CDR1 SGHTA, CDR2 FQGNSA. CDR3 length equals 16 residues. This CDR3 is CASSSLAGSSTDTQYF. The DNA of the CDR3 is TGTGCCAGCAGCTCCCTAGCGGGGTCTAGCACAGATACGCAGTATTTT.

The chain is built from TRBV4-1 and TRBJ1-1; a possible D gene is TRBD1 (6 bases). CDR3 length equals 15 residues. V lost 3 bases, J lost 1 base, and 12 bases lay in between. CDR1 and CDR2 from the germline V gene are MGHRA and YSYEKL. The chain's CDR3 is CASSQGEGGNTEAFF. Here the CDR3 DNA reads TGCGCCAGCAGCCAGGGGGAGGGGGGGAACACTGAAGCTTTCTTT.

This clone has a handful of counts. The chain carries TRBV7-2 and TRBJ2-3, with 11 positions matching TRBD2. With V trimmed by 3 bases and J by 1 base, 6 bases remained unmatched. Germline V CDR1 and CDR2: SGHTA, FQGNSA. The CDR3 consists of 17 residues. The CDR3 spells CASSFLSSGGRTDTQYF. Here the CDR3 DNA reads TGTGCCAGCAGCTTCCTATCTAGCGGGGGGCGCACAGATACGCAGTATTTT.

The chain links TRBV27 to TRBJ2-3; weak D call: TRBD1 (6 bases). The germline V gene has CDR1 MNHEY and CDR2 SMNVEV (reference sequence). V dropped 5 bases and J dropped 3 bases, with 15 bases sitting between them. This CDR3 is 15 amino acids long. DNA of the CDR3: TGTGCCAGCAGTCCAATACAGGGTTCGACAGATACGCAGTATTTT. Amino acid sequence: CASSPIQGSTDTQYF.

The rearrangement uses TRBV6-1 and TRBJ2-7; 8 nucleotides line up with TRBD1. The CDR3 runs 16 residues. Losses at the gene ends were 3 bases for V and 3 bases for J; bases not matched to a gene: 10. The germline gives CDR1 MNHNS, CDR2 SASEGT. The CDR3 region is CASSEGLGQVNYEQYF. The CDR3 DNA is TGTGCCAGCAGTGAGGGTCTGGGACAGGTAAACTACGAGCAGTACTTC.

The chain joins TRBV7-8 to TRBJ1-2; possible D gene TRBD1, 6 bases. Trimming cost V 2 bases and J 5 bases, with 18 bases left between them. Germline lookup yields CDR1 SGHVS and CDR2 FQNEAQ. This CDR3 region has 16 residues. The CDR3 DNA is TGTGCCAGCAGCTTAAAACAGGGACCACTTCCATATGGCTACACCTTC. It codes for CASSLKQGPLPYGYTF. The entire variable domain, with the rest obtained from reference TRBV7-8 and TRBJ1-2, is as follows: GAGVSQSPRYKVAKRGQDVALRCDPISGHVSLFWYQQALGQGPEFLTYFQNEAQLDKSGLPSDRFFAERPEGSVSTLKIQRTQQEDSAVYLCASSLKQGPLPYGYTFGSGTRLTVV.

In its sample, this clone was seen once. This chain connects TRBV7-3 to TRBJ2-3; TRBD2 matches at 8 bases. From germline, CDR1 is SGHTA and CDR2 FQGTGA. The CDR3 is made up of 15 amino acids. Trimming took 5 bases from V and 7 from J; bases not matched to a gene: 11. The CDR3 protein is CASSNSPGGPYTQYF. CDR3 DNA: TGTGCCAGCAGCAATTCCCCGGGGGGGCCTTATACGCAGTATTTT.

V is TRBV24-1 and J is TRBJ1-2, with TRBD1 matching 7 bases. From germline, CDR1 is KGHDR and CDR2 SFDVKD. The CDR3 loop spans 14 amino acids. V trimming: 7 bases; J trimming: 6 bases; junction bases outside the gene matches: 10. Here the CDR3 DNA reads TGTGCCACCAGAGGGGGCGCGGAATCTGATGGCTACACCTTC. Translating it yields CATRGGAESDGYTF.

The rearrangement joins TRBV28 to TRBJ1-2, with no clear D. The V end was cut by 2 bases, the J end by 8 bases, with 9 bases between. Germline V lookup: CDR1 MDHEN, CDR2 SYDVKM. CDR3 length equals 12 residues. The CDR3 DNA is TGTGCCAGCAGTTTAGCCCGAGGAGGCTACACCTTC. It is translated as CASSLARGGYTF.

The J gene is TRBJ2-7, the V gene TRBV27; 7 bases agree with TRBD1. This CDR3 is built from 15 residues. V lost 0 bases, J lost 2 bases, and 4 bases stayed unmatched. The germline CDR1 and CDR2 sequences are MNHEY and SMNVEV (reference sequence). In DNA form, the CDR3 reads TGTGCCAGCAGTTTATCGACAGGGAGCGCCTACGAGCAGTACTTC. Protein sequence: CASSLSTGSAYEQYF.

V and J are TRBV6-5 and TRBJ1-5, with D tentatively TRBD1 (6 bases). Germline assignment: CDR1 MNHEY and CDR2 SVGAGI. Trimming cost V 2 bases and J 6 bases, with 11 bases left between them. CDR3 length: 14 amino acids. The CDR3 loop is CASSYGGASQPQHF. The CDR3 region has the DNA TGTGCCAGCAGTTACGGGGGGGCGAGTCAGCCCCAGCATTTT.

This chain joins TRBV18 and TRBJ1-3; D unresolved. Germline CDR1 KGHSH, CDR2 LQKENI. This CDR3 contains 14 residues. V was clipped by 6 bases and J by 4 bases, with 13 bases between them. The CDR3 DNA sequence: TGTGCCAGCTCGCCAACTTCGTCCGGAAACACCATATATTTT. Translated, it gives CASSPTSSGNTIYF. The complete variable domain, with remaining parts taken from reference TRBV18 and TRBJ1-3, reads NAGVMQNPRHLVRRRGQEARLRCSPMKGHSHVYWYRQLPEEGLKFMVYLQKENIIDESGMPKERFSAEFPKEGPSILRIQQVVRGDSAAYFCASSPTSSGNTIYFGEGSWLTVV.

The chain has TRBV14 and TRBJ2-7, with 11 nucleotides matching TRBD2. The trim removed 1 base at V and 2 bases at J, leaving 7 bases unmatched. The CDR3 consists of 17 residues. Germline V gene sequence: CDR1 SGHDN, CDR2 FVKESK. CDR3 sequence reads: CASSQALAGANPYEQYF. Here the CDR3 DNA reads TGTGCCAGCAGCCAAGCACTAGCGGGGGCCAATCCCTACGAGCAGTACTTC. Full variable domain (remainder filled in from reference TRBV14 and TRBJ2-7): EAGVTQFPSHSVIEKGQTVTLRCDPISGHDNLYWYRRVMGKEIKFLLHFVKESKQDESGMPNNRFLAERTGGTYSTLKVQPAELEDSGVYFCASSQALAGANPYEQYFGPGTRLTVT.

V is TRBV27 and J is TRBJ1-4, with D possibly matching TRBD1 (5 bases). Germline V gene lookup returns CDR1 MNHEY and CDR2 SMNVEV (reference sequence). V dropped 2 bases and J dropped 0 bases, with 16 bases sitting between them. The CDR3 extends over 18 amino acids. The CDR3, as DNA: TGTGCCAGCAGTTTAGGGGGTTTTAGGGACTCAACTAATGAAAAACTGTTTTTT. This sequence encodes CASSLGGFRDSTNEKLFF.

This chain uses TRBV10-2 with TRBJ2-4; weak D call: TRBD1 (8 bases). This CDR3 comprises 16 residues. Germline V gene sequence: CDR1 WSHSY, CDR2 SAAADI. The V gene lost 8 bases and the J gene lost 0 bases, with 17 bases spanning the gap. Here the CDR3 reads CASGGGQDLAKNIQYF. CDR3 DNA: TGCGCCAGCGGGGGGGGACAGGACTTAGCCAAAAACATTCAGTACTTC.

The chain couples TRBV7-6 to TRBJ2-7, with D possibly TRBD2 on 6 matching bases. The CDR3 length is 15 residues. The ends were cut back, 0 bases at V and 7 bases at J, with 16 bases in the middle. Germline CDR1 is SGHVS and CDR2 is FNYEAQ. CDR3: CASSLAGWSGDEQYF. CDR3 coding DNA: TGTGCCAGCAGCTTAGCGGGATGGTCGGGGGATGAGCAGTACTTC. The full variable domain, completed using reference TRBV7-6 and TRBJ2-7, is GAGVSQSPRYKVTKRGQDVALRCDPISGHVSLYWYRQALGQGPEFLTYFNYEAQQDKSGLPNDRFSAERPEGSISTLTIQRTEQRDSAMYRCASSLAGWSGDEQYFGPGTRLTVT.

This clone was seen once. The V call is TRBV28, the J call TRBJ1-6; D possibly corresponds to TRBD1 (5 bases). V lost 7 bases and J lost 9, with 16 bases in between. The CDR3 runs 14 residues. Looked up from germline, CDR1 is MDHEN and CDR2 is SYDVKM. Here the CDR3 DNA reads TGTGCCAGCAATCCGAAGGGGCACCCTTCACCCCTCCACTTT. It is translated as CASNPKGHPSPLHF.

The chain employs TRBV2 and TRBJ1-1, with no clear D. Germline-derived CDR1 and CDR2 are SNHLY and FYNNEI. The germline V and J ends were trimmed by 6 bases and 10 bases, with 15 bases remaining between them. This CDR3 is built from 12 residues. The CDR3 protein is CASSILLLGAFF. Here the CDR3 DNA reads TGTGCCAGCAGCATCCTCCTACTTGGAGCTTTCTTT.

The chain links TRBV5-1 to TRBJ2-7, with D possibly being TRBD2 (6 bases). This CDR3 spans 15 amino acids. The germline V and J ends were trimmed by 0 bases and 3 bases, with 13 bases remaining between them. Germline CDR1 reads SGHRS; CDR2 reads YFSETQ. The CDR3 spells CASSLEWQGGYEQYF. In nucleotides, the CDR3 is TGCGCCAGCAGCTTGGAATGGCAGGGAGGCTACGAGCAGTACTTC.

The chain links TRBV5-4 to TRBJ2-7; 9 nucleotides match TRBD2. V lost 5 bases and J lost 1; bases outside the gene matches: 7. The germline gives CDR1 SGHNT, CDR2 YYREEE (reference sequence). The CDR3 sequence is 15 residues long. For the CDR3, the DNA is TGTGCCAGCAGTTCCGGGACTAGCTTGTCCTACGAGCAGTACTTC. Amino acids: CASSSGTSLSYEQYF.